What follows are 20 T cell receptor beta chains derived from one specimen sequenced in a study of regulatory T cells in long-lasting Graves disease. Sample time point: newly diagnosed GD, antithyroid drugs for less than 3 months. Preparation of the TCR library used RNA extracted from PBMCs. Combining iRepertoire HTBI primers with Arm-PCR of CDR3 regions, the authors built TCR beta libraries. TCRdb used MiXCR to reprocess the multiplex PCR reads, holding one entry per CDR3 protein. Of roughly 610,000 distinct CDR3 sequences listed, around 15% are singletons. This sample also belongs to another study, concerning T cells in Graves' hyperthyroidism and ophthalmopathy.

The source material was peripheral blood mononuclear cells (PBMCs), sampled at new diagnosis, from a patient treated with antithyroid drugs. Receptors originate from a man in his late teens or twenties with Graves disease.

This clonotype showed up many times. The chain employs TRBV20-1 and TRBJ2-7; D is perhaps TRBD1 or TRBD2 (6 bases each). Per the germline V gene, CDR1 is DFQATT and CDR2 is SNEGSKA (reference sequence). CDR3 length: 16 amino acids. V was shortened by 1 base and J by 2 bases, with 18 bases between the two germline ends. CDR3 amino acids: CSARVGGSGNPYEQYF. DNA for the CDR3: TGCAGTGCTAGAGTAGGGGGGTCCGGGAATCCCTACGAGCAGTACTTC.

This clonotype showed up just a few times. V and J are TRBV11-2 and TRBJ1-2; D is possibly TRBD1 (6 bases). Trimming pared 5 bases from V and 7 bases from J, leaving 23 bases between. Germline CDR1 SGHAT, CDR2 FQNNGV. This CDR3 is 16 amino acids long. CDR3 coding DNA: TGTGCCAGCAGCCTTACCACGGGGGGGCAGCGGAGTGGCTACACCTTC. Translated, it gives CASSLTTGGQRSGYTF.

This chain connects TRBV29-1 to TRBJ2-7, with D tentatively TRBD2 (5 bases). Trimming removed 5 bases from V and 4 bases from J, with 15 bases in between. Germline values: CDR1 SQVTM, CDR2 ANQGSEA. The CDR3 spans 13 residues. The CDR3 DNA sequence: TGCAGCGTTCTGGACTCCCTTTCGTACGAGCAGTACTTC. It specifies CSVLDSLSYEQYF.

The chain recombines TRBV11-2 with TRBJ2-1, with D perhaps being TRBD1 or TRBD2 (5 bases each). The V gene's germline CDR1 is SGHAT and CDR2 FQNNGV. With 4 bases removed from V and 7 bases from J, the gap between germline ends came to 14 bases. The CDR3 sequence is 14 residues long. CDR3 in amino acids: CASSSLSGRNEQFF. The CDR3 DNA reads as TGTGCCAGCAGCTCCCTGTCGGGACGTAATGAGCAGTTCTTC.

The chain has TRBV7-3 and TRBJ2-7; TRBD1 matches at 7 bases. CDR1 SGHTA and CDR2 FQGTGA come from the germline V gene. Trimming cost V 2 bases and J 0 bases; bases outside gene matches: 4. CDR3 length equals 15 residues. The CDR3 loop reads CASSLWAGGSYEQYF. CDR3 sequence (DNA): TGTGCCAGCAGCTTATGGGCAGGGGGCTCCTACGAGCAGTACTTC.

This chain connects TRBV9 to TRBJ1-5; D is undetermined. The V end lost 0 bases, the J end lost 7 bases, and 8 bases lay between the germline ends. Germline V gene data show CDR1 as SGDLS and CDR2 as YYNGEE. The CDR3 runs 13 residues. The CDR3 region is CASSVADGQPQHF. The CDR3 DNA reads as TGTGCCAGCAGCGTAGCTGATGGGCAGCCCCAGCATTTT.

This clonotype was seen repeatedly, ten times or more. The chain carries TRBV2 and TRBJ2-7; TRBD2 is a possible D gene (6 bases). CDR3 length: 13 amino acids. The germline gives CDR1 SNHLY, CDR2 FYNNEI. Deletions cut 8 bases from V and 2 bases from J, with 13 bases between. CDR3 sequence reads: CASFRGFPYEQYF. In DNA form, the CDR3 reads TGTGCCAGCTTTCGGGGGTTCCCCTACGAGCAGTACTTC. Complete variable domain (other parts from reference TRBV2 and TRBJ2-7): EPEVTQTPSHQVTQMGQEVILRCVPISNHLYFYWYRQILGQKVEFLVSFYNNEISEKSEIFDDQFSVERPDGSNFTLKIRSTKLEDSAMYFCASFRGFPYEQYFGPGTRLTVT.

The V gene is TRBV20-1, the J gene TRBJ2-4; 9 nucleotides agree with TRBD2. The V and J ends lost 1 base and 7 bases, in that order; junction bases with no gene match: 5. The CDR3 sequence is 14 residues long. From germline, CDR1 is DFQATT and CDR2 SNEGSKA (reference sequence). CDR3 in amino acids: CSARAPSGANIQYF. Written as DNA, the CDR3 is TGCAGTGCTAGAGCGCCTAGCGGGGCGAACATTCAGTACTTC.

This clonotype occurred a few times. J is TRBJ2-7 and V is TRBV5-1; no definite D call. Trimming cost V 2 bases and J 3 bases, with 12 bases left between them. This CDR3 comprises 14 residues. Germline lookup yields CDR1 SGHRS and CDR2 YFSETQ. The CDR3 spells CASSFRTENYEQYF. The CDR3 DNA follows: TGCGCCAGCAGCTTTCGGACGGAAAACTACGAGCAGTACTTC.

The gene calls are TRBV2 and TRBJ1-5; 10 positions match TRBD1. CDR3 length equals 18 residues. V trimming: 4 bases; J trimming: 7 bases; junction bases outside the gene matches: 16. CDR1 and CDR2 from the germline V gene are SNHLY and FYNNEI. The chain's CDR3 is CASSAIRDRGPVSQPQHF. As DNA, the CDR3 is TGTGCCAGCAGTGCCATCCGGGACAGGGGTCCGGTCAGCCAGCCCCAGCATTTT.

Concerning this clonotype: A much larger clone sits a single nucleotide away, making a read error possible. This chain connects TRBV3-1 to TRBJ2-5; the match to TRBD2 covers 9 bases. This CDR3 is 19 amino acids long. V lost 6 bases, J lost 4 bases, and 21 bases stayed unmatched. Germline CDR1 LGHDT, CDR2 YNNKEL (reference sequence). CDR3 coding DNA: TGTGCCAGCAGGAACTTCACAAGGAGACTAGCGGAACCTGGAGAGACCCAGTACTTC. Translating gives CASRNFTRRLAEPGETQYF.

The chain is built from TRBV30 and TRBJ2-1, with 7 bases fitting TRBD1. CDR3 length: 13 residues. Germline CDR1 reads GTSNPN; CDR2 reads SVGIG (reference sequence). Trimming at V came to 1 base and at J to 6 bases, leaving 3 bases not matched to a gene. CDR3 in amino acids: CAWSGDSFNEQFF. The DNA for the CDR3 is TGTGCCTGGAGTGGGGACAGTTTCAATGAGCAGTTCTTC.

This chain uses TRBV27 with TRBJ2-7, with TRBD2 identical over 9 bases. Losses at the gene ends were 8 bases for V and 5 bases for J; bases not matched to a gene: 13. The CDR3 loop spans 15 amino acids. The V gene's germline CDR1 is MNHEY and CDR2 SMNVEV (reference sequence). The CDR3 here is CASRTLLAGLDEQYF. The CDR3 DNA is TGTGCCAGCCGGACGCTGCTAGCGGGACTAGACGAGCAGTACTTC.

This clonotype has at least ten counts. V and J are TRBV9 and TRBJ2-3; 10 bases align to TRBD2. This CDR3 has 19 amino acids. V dropped 4 bases and J dropped 1; count of bases not matched to a gene: 15. Germline V gene lookup returns CDR1 SGDLS and CDR2 YYNGEE. The CDR3 is CASSPRRWGTSARTDTQYF. In nucleotides, the CDR3 is TGTGCCAGCAGCCCAAGGAGGTGGGGGACTAGCGCCCGCACAGATACGCAGTATTTT.

The chain has TRBV11-3 and TRBJ2-7; 11 nucleotides line up with TRBD2. The germline gives CDR1 SGHNT, CDR2 YENEEA. V dropped 5 bases and J dropped 7; count of bases not matched to a gene: 13. The CDR3 totals 16 residues. The DNA of the CDR3 is TGTGCCAGCAGCCCCGGGACTAGCGGACACACCGGGGAGCAGTACTTC. Translated, it gives CASSPGTSGHTGEQYF. The entire variable domain, with the rest obtained from reference TRBV11-3 and TRBJ2-7, is as follows: EAGVVQSPRYKIIEKKQPVAFWCNPISGHNTLYWYLQNLGQGPELLIRYENEEAVDDSQLPKDRFSAERLKGVDSTLKIQPAELGDSAVYLCASSPGTSGHTGEQYFGPGTRLTVT.

A remark on this clonotype: A much larger clone differs from this one at a single base, so this may be a read error. The chain combines TRBV12-3 or TRBV12-4 with TRBJ2-7; 7 positions match TRBD2. The CDR3 covers 13 residues. DNA of the CDR3: TGTGCCAGCAAAACCCAGGGAGGGTTCGAGCAGCACTTC. Translation gives CASKTQGGFEQHF.

CDR3 protein: CATSRIPGEQYF. For the CDR3, the DNA is TGTGCCACCAGCAGGATTCCGGGCGAGCAGTACTTC. V is TRBV15 and J is TRBJ2-7; D gene unclear. Germline CDR1 LNHNV, CDR2 YYDKDF (reference sequence). The V end was cut by 3 bases, the J end by 6 bases, with 9 bases between. The CDR3 spans 12 residues.

This clonotype was counted at least ten times. The rearrangement links TRBV5-5 to TRBJ1-2; 10 nucleotides agree with TRBD1. The junction had 8 bases not matched to a gene; V was cut back by 0 bases and J by 0 bases. Germline CDR1 SGHKS, CDR2 YYEKEE (reference sequence). CDR3 size: 18 residues. The CDR3 sequence: CASSLEPGTGVANYGYTF. CDR3 nucleotide sequence: TGTGCCAGCAGCTTGGAGCCCGGGACAGGGGTGGCTAACTATGGCTACACCTTC.

This clonotype was detected many times. DNA of the CDR3: TGTGCCAGCAGCTCCATCACGACAGGGCACTACGAGCAGTACTTC. Its translation: CASSSITTGHYEQYF. The chain links TRBV7-8 to TRBJ2-7; 7 bases line up with TRBD1. After removal of 4 bases from V and 3 bases from J, the junction contained 9 bases not matched to a gene. Germline assignment: CDR1 SGHVS and CDR2 FQNEAQ. CDR3 size: 15 residues.

The CDR3 bases are TGCGCCAGCGGGGAGGCGGGAACGAATGAGCAGTTCTTC. Residues: CASGEAGTNEQFF. This sequence joins TRBV5-1 and TRBJ2-1; a weak D match, TRBD2 (6 bases). V shed 7 bases and J shed 7 bases, with 15 bases lying between them. This CDR3 is built from 13 residues. Germline assignment: CDR1 SGHRS and CDR2 YFSETQ. Looking up the rest from reference TRBV5-1 and TRBJ2-1 gives the full variable domain: KAGVTQTPRYLIKTRGQQVTLSCSPISGHRSVSWYQQTPGQGLQFLFEYFSETQRNKGNFPGRFSGRQFSNSRSEMNVSTLELGDSALYLCASGEAGTNEQFFGPGTRLTVL.